The 23 T cell receptor beta chains listed next were all sequenced from one sample in a study of CD4 and CD8 cells across lung adenocarcinoma regions. TCRdb itself ran the PCR reads through MiXCR, one entry per CDR3 protein. The table records roughly 25,000 distinct CDR3 sequences, 40% to 65% of them present only once. The sample consisted of CD4+ T cells from the center of a lung tumor. These receptors were taken from a male donor with lung adenocarcinoma. The CD4 and CD8 labels of this study may be unreliable.

This clonotype was detected many times. This sequence joins TRBV12-3 or TRBV12-4 and TRBJ2-1; the D is unclear. Trimming left V 5 bases short and J 9 bases short, with 8 bases between. The CDR3 is made up of 11 amino acids. CDR3 bases: TGTGCCAGCAGTCCTGGAACTGAGCAGTTCTTC. Encoded protein: CASSPGTEQFF.

This clonotype was recorded at least ten times. The chain carries TRBV7-2 and TRBJ2-2; D unclear. The CDR3 spans 18 residues. Germline CDR1 and CDR2: SGHTA and FQGNSA. Trimming took off 1 base at V and 3 bases at J, with 18 bases between the two ends. The CDR3 is CASSLVGGSRGDTGELFF. The CDR3 coding sequence is TGTGCCAGCAGCTTAGTAGGTGGTTCTCGCGGTGACACCGGGGAGCTGTTTTTT.

This clonotype has only a few counts. The chain carries TRBV5-1 and TRBJ2-5; unclear D gene. The CDR3 is 14 amino acids. From germline, CDR1 is SGHRS and CDR2 YFSETQ. V lost 0 bases, J lost 4 bases, and 10 bases lay in between. CDR3: CASSLDRGRETQYF. The CDR3 DNA is TGCGCCAGCAGCTTGGACCGCGGCCGAGAGACCCAGTACTTC.

In its sample, this clonotype was seen many times. This chain links TRBV10-1 with TRBJ2-3; D is uncertain. The germline V gene has CDR1 WNHNN and CDR2 SYGVQD (reference sequence). V was trimmed by 0 bases and J by 7 bases, leaving 8 bases between them. This CDR3 is 13 amino acids long. The CDR3 loop is CASSESTGHTQYF. The CDR3 DNA follows: TGCGCCAGCAGTGAGTCGACCGGGCATACGCAGTATTTT.

CDR3 protein: CATSASGAKDTQYF. The CDR3 DNA sequence: TGCGCCACCTCGGCGAGCGGGGCCAAAGACACGCAGTATTTT. This chain uses TRBV10-1 with TRBJ2-3, with 7 nucleotides matching TRBD2. This CDR3 spans 14 amino acids. Germline lookup yields CDR1 WNHNN and CDR2 SYGVQD (reference sequence). V was pared by 10 bases and J by 9 bases, with 16 bases of the junction left unmatched.

In this sample, this clonotype turned up many times. A junction boundary mismatches the germline segment, possibly from a read error. This chain uses TRBV7-7 with TRBJ2-1, with unresolved D. The V gene's germline CDR1 is SSHAT and CDR2 FNYEAQ (reference sequence). CDR3 length: 13 amino acids. CDR3 sequence reads: CASSSYTDDEQFF. The CDR3 region has the DNA TGTGCTAGCAGCTCGTATACCGACGATGAGCAGTTCTTC.

Comments on this clonotype: The junction differs from germline at one of its ends, possibly a read error. The chain combines TRBV12-3 or TRBV12-4 with TRBJ2-3; TRBD2 aligns across 9 bases. The CDR3 covers 21 residues. The DNA of the CDR3 is TGTGCCTTACGGGGCTGCGGGAGGGGCGGTACTCGAGTGAATGGCCAAGAGACGCAGTACTTT. Translating gives CALRGCGRGGTRVNGQETQYF.

This clonotype showed up just once. CDR3 DNA sequence: TGCGCCAGCAGTGAGTCGTCGGCCAACGGTGGCAATGAGCAGTTCTTC. Translation: CASSESSANGGNEQFF. The chain joins TRBV10-1 to TRBJ2-1; D gene unclear. V was cut by 0 bases and J by 6 bases, with 15 bases left in between. In germline, CDR1 is WNHNN, CDR2 SYGVQD (reference sequence). The CDR3 runs to 16 residues.

J is TRBJ2-6 and V is TRBV10-3; TRBD1 matches 8 bases. The CDR3 is 16 residues long. Germline V gene data show CDR1 as ENHRY and CDR2 as SYGVKD. V shed 3 bases, J shed 16 bases, and the junction held 17 bases outside the gene matches. The CDR3 nucleotides read TGTGCCATCAGTGACAGGGGGCGTGCTGGGGCCAACGAGCTGACTTTC. Protein sequence: CAISDRGRAGANELTF.

The V call is TRBV6-5, the J call TRBJ2-1, with 8 bases aligning to TRBD2. TRBJ2-3 matches the DNA end more closely, so the J call is doubtful. In germline, CDR1 is MNHEY, CDR2 SVGAGI. The CDR3 runs 15 residues. In nucleotides, the CDR3 is TGTGCCAGCAGTAACCTGGCGGGGGGAAGAGATGAGCAGTATTTT. This sequence encodes CASSNLAGGRDEQYF.

The chain links TRBV5-1 to TRBJ2-3; a possible D gene is TRBD2 (6 bases). The tail of the sequence fits TRBJ2-1 better, so the J call may be wrong. CDR3 length: 14 residues. Germline assignment: CDR1 SGHRS and CDR2 YFSETQ. The CDR3 DNA follows: TGCGCCAGCAGCGGAGGGACCTCAGGCGAGACCCAGTTCTTC. As protein: CASSGGTSGETQFF.

This chain joins TRBV28 and TRBJ2-1, with D perhaps TRBD1 (6 bases). The V end was cut by 2 bases, the J end by 6 bases, with 14 bases between. Germline CDR1 reads MDHEN; CDR2 reads SYDVKM. The CDR3 consists of 15 residues. The chain's CDR3 is CASSLTGGRGNEQFF. The CDR3 DNA reads TGTGCCAGCAGTTTAACTGGGGGCAGGGGCAATGAGCAGTTCTTC.

The chain uses TRBV3-1 and TRBJ2-7, with no clear D. Between the trimmed V and J ends, which lost 1 base and 9 bases, there was a span of 10 bases. Germline lookup yields CDR1 LGHDT and CDR2 YNNKEL (reference sequence). The CDR3 is 12 amino acids. The CDR3 sequence is CASSQATAGQYF. As DNA, the CDR3 is TGTGCCAGCAGCCAAGCAACTGCAGGGCAGTACTTC.

Comment on this clonotype: One junction end does not reproduce the germline sequence, and a read error may be involved. The J gene is TRBJ2-4, the V gene TRBV27; tentative D call: TRBD2 (6 bases). Looked up from germline, CDR1 is MNHEY and CDR2 is SMNVEV (reference sequence). This CDR3 region has 15 residues. In DNA, the CDR3 is TGTGCCAGCGGTTCGGGACTGGGAGCCAAAGACATTCAGTACTTC. Translating it yields CASGSGLGAKDIQYF.

The chain links TRBV6-5 to TRBJ2-2; the D gene is possibly TRBD1 (6 bases). There are 14 residues in the CDR3. V lost 2 bases and J lost 12, with 16 bases in between. Germline V gives CDR1 MNHEY, CDR2 SVGAGI. CDR3 residues: CASSYGTNTEKLFF. CDR3 sequence (DNA): TGTGCCAGCAGTTACGGGACAAACACCGAGAAGCTGTTTTTT.

This clonotype appeared many times. The CDR3 nucleotides are TGTGCCAGCAGTACAGGTCCGGGTCGGACCCAGTACTTC. Encoded protein: CASSTGPGRTQYF. The J gene is TRBJ2-5, the V gene TRBV6-4; tentative D call: TRBD1 (5 bases). V lost 5 bases and J lost 7, with 14 bases in between. Germline V gene lookup returns CDR1 MRHNA and CDR2 SNTAGT. The CDR3 loop spans 13 amino acids.

This clonotype was seen once. The chain couples TRBV9 to TRBJ2-1, with a possible D match to TRBD2 (5 bases). CDR1 and CDR2 (germline): SGDLS, YYNGEE. This CDR3 is built from 16 residues. V was clipped by 0 bases and J by 2 bases, with 12 bases between them. The CDR3 loop is CASSVEPGSAYNEQFF. The CDR3 DNA reads as TGTGCCAGCAGCGTAGAACCGGGAAGTGCCTACAATGAGCAGTTCTTC.

With respect to this clonotype: A junction end diverges from the germline sequence, so it may reflect a read error. The CDR3 nucleotides are TGCGCCAGCAGCCACAGCCCTGGACAGTCCTCCTACAATGAGCAGGTCTTC. Protein product: CASSHSPGQSSYNEQVF. V is TRBV4-1 and J is TRBJ2-1; maybe TRBD1 (6 bases). The CDR3 loop spans 17 amino acids. Germline CDR1 MGHRA, CDR2 YSYEKL.

The chain employs TRBV27 and TRBJ2-1; 15 bases fit TRBD2. The CDR3 length is 17 residues. V trimming: 6 bases; J trimming: 8 bases; junction bases outside the gene matches: 11. Germline CDR1 is MNHEY and CDR2 is SMNVEV (reference sequence). The CDR3 loop is CASRATGLAGGPDEQFF. The CDR3 coding sequence is TGTGCCAGCAGGGCGACCGGACTAGCGGGGGGGCCCGATGAGCAGTTCTTC.

This clonotype occurred many times. The chain carries TRBV7-6 and TRBJ2-1; D call uncertain. The DNA matches TRBJ2-7 better at its end, which makes the J call doubtful. CDR1 is SGHVS and CDR2 is FNYEAQ in the germline V gene. CDR3 length equals 14 residues. CDR3 sequence reads: CASSLSPSVSEQYF. The DNA for the CDR3 is TGTGCCAGCAGCTTATCACCGTCCGTCTCCGAGCAGTACTTC.

This chain links TRBV25-1 with TRBJ2-7, with D unresolved. This CDR3 contains 12 residues. Germline V gives CDR1 MGHDK, CDR2 SYGVNS. V was pared by 6 bases and J by 3 bases, with 9 bases between. CDR3 DNA: TGTGCCAGCAGCCCTGGGCACTACGAGCAGTACTTC. Its protein is CASSPGHYEQYF.

The chain links TRBV3-1 to TRBJ2-3; tentative D call: TRBD2 (6 bases). Trimming took off 3 bases at V and 5 bases at J, with 12 bases between the two ends. The CDR3 has 14 residues. CDR1 is LGHDT, CDR2 YNNKEL, per germline (reference sequence). The CDR3: CASSQALGGDTQYF. CDR3 in DNA: TGTGCCAGCAGCCAGGCGTTGGGGGGAGATACGCAGTATTTT.

The chain is built from TRBV11-2 and TRBJ2-5; the match to TRBD1 covers 9 bases. Trimming at V came to 5 bases and at J to 0 bases, leaving 7 bases not matched to a gene. Germline V gene lookup returns CDR1 SGHAT and CDR2 FQNNGV. The CDR3 has 16 amino acids. The CDR3, as DNA: TGTGCCAGCAGCACTAGAAGGGACAGGGACCAAGAGACCCAGTACTTC. It is translated as CASSTRRDRDQETQYF.